This T cell receptor beta chain comes out of a study of T cells in Graves' hyperthyroidism and ophthalmopathy (dated by TCRdb to the late 2010s). Turning to the overall study: Peripheral blood was collected at initial diagnosis, before any treatment. To identify TCR V-J signatures that set the groups apart, the researchers used a discovery cohort of about a hundred patients, made up of under 50 with Graves' ophthalmopathy and 55 to 65 with stable Graves' hyperthyroidism. Prospective prediction of ophthalmopathy was tested in an independent validation cohort of 18 hyperthyroidism patients and 17 patients who later progressed to ophthalmopathy. The roughly 100 discovery patients were randomly divided into training and test sets at a 7:3 ratio. Thyroid tissue and blood T-cell repertoires from more than 5 Graves' hyperthyroidism patients were also compared in the study. After sampling, hyperthyroidism patients received methimazole starting at 30 mg daily, and ophthalmopathy patients received high-dose intravenous methylprednisolone. The paper describes TCR Vbeta CDR3 sequencing of 120 to 150 peripheral blood samples, made up of about 41 ophthalmopathy patients, 70 to 75 hyperthyroidism patients and 17 progressor patients.

Amplification of TCR beta CDR3 regions was carried out from RNA transcripts. For the first round of RT-PCR on the TCR CDR3, the HTBI primer set was used together with the Qiagen OneStep RT-PCR kit. Libraries were constructed in a second round of multiplex PCR, after which size selection and purification were carried out. Paired-end sequencing of the libraries was performed with 100 bp reads on an Illumina HiSeq2000. The paper's data handling went like this. Raw data were processed with SOAPnuke, discarding reads with adapters, uncalled bases, mean Phred below 15, or no exact constant-primer or identifier match. High-quality paired reads were merged using COPE v1.2.5, and each unique nucleotide sequence was defined as a clonotype. MiTCR v1.1 was used to align the clonotypes against IMGT TRBV, TRBD and TRBJ reference segments. Analysis was restricted to V-J combinations with a frequency above 0.0001, which covered over 98% of repertoires. The TCS score was defined as F50 (clonal expansion) divided by E x V (chaos), with BLOSUM62-based TCRdist calculated between CDR3 peptides within each V-J. Welch's t-statistics and random forest reduced roughly 500 V-J features to about 13, which were used in a naive Bayes classifier (R e1071). The public sequencing data were trimmed at Q25 with fastp and processed into clonotypes with MiXCR by TCRdb, which kept only in-frame beta chains. Identical CDR3 protein sequences are pooled into one entry, listed with their most common genes and DNA. The V and J calls were determined by TCRdb, not by the authors. The sample table holds about 110,000 distinct CDR3 sequences, of which 15% to 20% were seen once. 40% to 50% of the sample is taken by the ten largest.

General conclusions and limits of the study: In validation, the model predicted progression to ophthalmopathy with approximately 71% sensitivity and less than 80% specificity, a median of 6.5 months before onset. Most expanded thyroid clonotypes (frequency above 0.001) were also found in blood, which suggests that blood repertoires may mirror thyroid immune responses. A model built on a 13 V-J signature distinguished ophthalmopathy from stable hyperthyroidism, reaching roughly 88% sensitivity and about 81% specificity in cross-validation and 80%/75% in testing. No statistical method was used to set the sample size in advance, and investigators knew the group allocation.

The CDR3 covers 18 residues, taking in both the cysteine and the phenylalanine. Only the CDR3 part of the read is kept: 54 bases, read in frame from the first base. As encoded in the germline V gene (reference sequence), CDR1 is SEHNR while CDR2 is FQNEAQ. Trimming leaves V shorter by 5 bases and J shorter by 1 base, with the junction holding 11 bases beyond the gene matches. Worth noting for this clonotype: Its antigen is not yet known. Base qualities are not at hand, and no much larger clone is one base apart.

A patient counted as having stable Graves' hyperthyroidism if no progression to ophthalmopathy occurred over 18 months of follow-up. Hyperthyroidism patients were aged 18 to 65 years and newly diagnosed, with disease duration of less than 2 months. Exclusion was applied to patients with uncontrolled infections, other autoimmune diseases, pregnancy or lactation. Diagnoses were based on clinical symptoms, serum thyroxine and TRAb, thyroid ultrasound and orbital computed tomography. PBMCs were separated from around 9.1 ml of fresh peripheral blood using Ficoll-Paque density gradient centrifugation. Trizol reagent was used to extract total RNA, and RNA quality was then checked on an Agilent 2100 Bioanalyzer.

The TCR sequence derives from a woman in her forties or fifties with Graves' hyperthyroidism. Sequenced material: blood. The sequence is built from TRBV7-9 and TRBJ2-3, and 11 bases in between align with TRBD2. The CDR3 loop reads CASSRGSGRAGGTDTQYF. The nucleotides are TGTGCCAGCAGCCGCGGTAGCGGGAGGGCCGGGGGCACAGATACGCAGTATTTT.